The following is a TCR beta chain sequence with its context. Its antigen is undetermined. Germline CDR1 and CDR2: SGHRS and YFSETQ. The CDR3 is 16 residues long. Trimming cost V 4 bases and J 0 bases; bases outside gene matches: 10. The data originate from a study of shared clonotypes between healthy human individuals. Overall study context: Per donor, three plates held CD4 naive cells, three held CD4 memory, two held CD8 naive and one held CD8 memory. Findings and limits, study-wide: In general, naive subsets displayed greater estimated richness than memory subsets did.

As processed by the authors: Because ImmunoSEQ provided only junction sequences with no quality scores, the filtering differed. Clones were read by immunoSEQ multiplex PCR, and TCRdb kept only the in-frame ones, dropping some. V and J calls and clone size are copied from that table; D and trimming were computed from the DNA. The sample comprises under 2.5 million clones, roughly 90% of which are singletons, and about 0.36% rests with the top ten. This clonotype was obtained from a young man in good health. Some clones in this sample may be carry-over from other donors' samples. The chain uses TRBV5-1 and TRBJ2-7; 7 bases fit TRBD2. What was sequenced was naive CD4+ T cells from PBMCs. Subset specified: CD45RA+ positively selected. CDR3 sequence (DNA): TGCGCCAGCAGCACCATTGCTAGCGGAAGCTCCTACGAGCAGTACTTC. As protein: CASSTIASGSSYEQYF.